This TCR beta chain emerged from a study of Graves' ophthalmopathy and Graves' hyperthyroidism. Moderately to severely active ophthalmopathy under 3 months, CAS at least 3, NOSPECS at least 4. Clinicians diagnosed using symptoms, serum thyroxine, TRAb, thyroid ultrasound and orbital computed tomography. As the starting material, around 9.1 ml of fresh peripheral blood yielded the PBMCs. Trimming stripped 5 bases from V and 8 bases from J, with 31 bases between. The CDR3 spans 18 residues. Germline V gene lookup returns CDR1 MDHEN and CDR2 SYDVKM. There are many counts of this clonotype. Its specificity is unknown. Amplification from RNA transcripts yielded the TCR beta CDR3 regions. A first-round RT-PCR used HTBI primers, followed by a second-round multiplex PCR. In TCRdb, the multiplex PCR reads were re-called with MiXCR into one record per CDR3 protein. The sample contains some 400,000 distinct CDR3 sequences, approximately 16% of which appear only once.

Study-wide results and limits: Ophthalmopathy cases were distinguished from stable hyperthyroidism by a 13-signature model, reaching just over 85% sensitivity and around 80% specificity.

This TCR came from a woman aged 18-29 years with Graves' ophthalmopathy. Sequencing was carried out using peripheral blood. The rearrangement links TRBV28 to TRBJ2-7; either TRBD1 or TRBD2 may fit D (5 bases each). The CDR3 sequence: CASSPPQYHIRRDRKQYF. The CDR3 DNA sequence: TGTGCCAGCAGTCCCCCGCAATACCATATCCGACGGGACCGTAAGCAGTACTTC.